Here is one T cell receptor beta chain with its context. Its antigen is undetermined. Germline assignment: CDR1 KGHSH and CDR2 LQKENI. The V and J ends lost 0 bases and 2 bases respectively, with 7 bases between them. The CDR3 spans 14 residues. The sample is drawn from a study of cytomegalovirus exposure and HLA in healthy donors. Study-level background: Out of 398 genotyped donors, about 80% belonged to the Caucasian-associated ancestry cluster. Study-wide findings and caveats: When presence/absence was analysed, sequencing depth was taken to be roughly uniform across donors. Cytomegalovirus status, reportedly, was diagnosed with high specificity and sensitivity by the classifier.

Primers for the PCR totalled 60 Vbeta and 13 Jbeta. Some clones are missing from TCRdb's copy, which holds only in-frame ones; the method was immunoSEQ multiplex PCR. Of tens of thousands of clones listed, less than 85% are singletons. Among the donors, all were healthy bone marrow donors. The specimen sequenced was PBMCs. The chain links TRBV18 to TRBJ2-5; a weak D match, TRBD1 (5 bases). This sequence originates from a woman aged 45-65 years in good health and CMV-seropositive. The CDR3 region is CASSPPSGQETQYF. CDR3 nucleotides: TGTGCCAGCTCACCACCGTCAGGGCAAGAGACCCAGTACTTC.